The 27 T cell receptor beta chains listed next were all sequenced from one sample in a study of shared clonotypes between healthy human individuals. Clones were read by immunoSEQ multiplex PCR, and TCRdb kept only the in-frame ones, dropping some. The table has approximately 470,000 clones, around 80% seen once. Material for sequencing was PBMCs. All receptors come from a woman aged 40 to 50 in good health. Some clones in this sample may be carry-over from other donors' samples.

The chain couples TRBV11-2 to TRBJ1-3, with TRBD1 matching over 7 bases. Germline lookup yields CDR1 SGHAT and CDR2 FQNNGV. The CDR3 is 16 amino acids. Trimming removed 3 bases from V and 3 bases from J; junction bases left unmatched: 8. The CDR3 loop reads CASSFRQGSSGNTIYF. The DNA of the CDR3 is TGTGCCAGCAGCTTCAGACAGGGCTCCAGTGGAAACACCATATATTTT.

This chain links TRBV6-6 with TRBJ2-3; TRBD2 matches 10 bases. Germline V gene data show CDR1 as MNHNY and CDR2 as SVGAGI (reference sequence). This CDR3 spans 14 amino acids. Losses at the gene ends were 4 bases for V and 5 bases for J; bases not matched to a gene: 3. CDR3 residues: CASSSRTSGDTQYF. DNA of the CDR3: TGTGCCAGCAGTTCCCGGACTAGCGGAGATACGCAGTATTTT.

This clone appeared once. The CDR3 protein is CASRAVVGDTQYF. For the CDR3, the DNA is TGCGCCAGCAGGGCGGTGGTGGGAGATACGCAGTATTTT. The chain employs TRBV10-2 and TRBJ2-3; D is unresolved. The ends were cut back, 6 bases at V and 5 bases at J, with 12 bases in the middle. This CDR3 comprises 13 residues. Germline-derived CDR1 and CDR2 are WSHSY and SAAADI.

The rearrangement links TRBV29-1 to TRBJ1-2, with unresolved D. Trimming pared 4 bases from V and 1 base from J, leaving 4 bases between. The CDR3 covers 11 residues. Looked up from germline, CDR1 is SQVTM and CDR2 is ANQGSEA. The CDR3 nucleotides are TGCAGCGTTGGAGTTAACTATGGCTACACCTTC. This gives the protein CSVGVNYGYTF.

About this clone: Additional DNA sequences in this sample encode the identical CDR3. The genes are TRBV6-1 and TRBJ1-2; D remains unclear. The CDR3 runs to 13 residues. Trimming took 8 bases from V and 4 from J, leaving 14 bases between them. Germline CDR1 reads MNHNS; CDR2 reads SASEGT. CDR3 sequence: CASRPDRPYGYTF. The CDR3 coding sequence is TGTGCCAGCCGCCCGGACCGCCCCTATGGCTACACCTTC.

The chain is built from TRBV30 and TRBJ2-5, with a tentative D call TRBD2 (6 bases). CDR1 and CDR2 (germline): GTSNPN, SVGIG (reference sequence). The CDR3 extends over 14 amino acids. Deletions cut 0 bases from V and 2 bases from J, with 10 bases between. CDR3 region: CAWSVRRGQETQYF. The CDR3 DNA reads TGTGCCTGGAGTGTAAGACGGGGGCAAGAGACCCAGTACTTC. The full variable domain, rest sourced from reference TRBV30 and TRBJ2-5, is SQTIHQWPATLVQPVGSPLSLECTVEGTSNPNLYWYRQAAGRGLQLLFYSVGIGQISSEVPQNLSASRPQDRQFILSSKKLLLSDSGFYLCAWSVRRGQETQYFGPGTRLLVL.

As regards this clone: Since a far larger clone is one base different, this is likely a read error. The sample has other DNA sequences that encode this CDR3 too. The chain recombines TRBV4-3 with TRBJ1-2, with D perhaps matching TRBD1 (5 bases). Germline lookup yields CDR1 LGHNA and CDR2 YSLEER. The CDR3 covers 17 residues. V was shortened by 3 bases and J by 8 bases, with 25 bases between the two germline ends. For the CDR3, the DNA is TGCGCCAGCAGCCACATCCCGACGGGGGTCATGGGGTACGGCTACACCTTC. Translated, it gives CASSHIPTGVMGYGYTF.

The V gene is TRBV4-1, the J gene TRBJ2-1; 7 bases map to TRBD2. The CDR3 covers 15 residues. The junction had 9 bases not matched to a gene; V was cut back by 1 base and J by 9 bases. Germline CDR1 and CDR2: MGHRA and YSYEKL. CDR3 protein: CASSQVASGNLEQFF. The CDR3 bases are TGCGCCAGCAGCCAAGTGGCCAGCGGGAATCTTGAGCAGTTCTTC.

To note about this clone: The same CDR3 arises from other DNA sequences in this sample as well. The V gene is TRBV14, the J gene TRBJ2-2; 7 nucleotides match TRBD1. J was trimmed by 3 bases and V by 4 bases; bases with no gene match: 5. The CDR3 has 15 amino acids. Germline CDR1 reads SGHDN; CDR2 reads FVKESK. CDR3 sequence reads: CASSRLTGDTGELFF. CDR3 in DNA: TGTGCCAGCAGCCGACTCACAGGGGACACCGGGGAGCTGTTTTTT.

The rearrangement joins TRBV15 to TRBJ2-1; no reliable D call. V lost 0 bases, J lost 10 bases, and 10 bases lay in between. The CDR3 is 13 residues long. The germline V gene has CDR1 LNHNV and CDR2 YYDKDF (reference sequence). Here the CDR3 reads CATSRDSSWEQFF. The DNA for the CDR3 is TGTGCCACCAGCAGAGATTCGTCGTGGGAGCAGTTCTTC.

The chain couples TRBV7-2 to TRBJ2-3; D is unresolved. Germline loops: CDR1 SGHTA, CDR2 FQGNSA. V was clipped by 1 base and J by 4 bases, with 12 bases between them. The CDR3 loop spans 15 amino acids. The CDR3 spells CASSLVGYPSDTQYF. The CDR3 DNA follows: TGTGCCAGCAGCTTAGTCGGCTATCCCTCAGATACGCAGTATTTT. Using reference TRBV7-2 and TRBJ2-3 for the parts outside the CDR3, the full variable domain is GAGVSQSPSNKVTEKGKDVELRCDPISGHTALYWYRQSLGQGLEFLIYFQGNSAPDKSGLPSDRFSAERTGGSVSTLTIQRTQQEDSAVYLCASSLVGYPSDTQYFGPGTRLTVL.

V is TRBV28 and J is TRBJ1-4, with 7 positions matching TRBD1. The CDR3 is made up of 14 amino acids. Germline V gives CDR1 MDHEN, CDR2 SYDVKM. Trimming cost V 6 bases and J 8 bases; bases outside gene matches: 9. The CDR3 nucleotides read TGTGCCAGCAGCTACAGGGGTATTGGCGAAAAACTGTTTTTT. Translating it yields CASSYRGIGEKLFF. The full variable domain, in which reference TRBV28 and TRBJ1-4 provide the parts outside the CDR3, is DVKVTQSSRYLVKRTGEKVFLECVQDMDHENMFWYRQDPGLGLRLIYFSYDVKMKEKGDIPEGYSVSREKKERFSLILESASTNQTSMYLCASSYRGIGEKLFFGSGTQLSVL.

Worth noting for this clone: A read error likely explains this, since a far larger clone differs by one base. This same CDR3 is encoded by further DNA sequences in the sample. V usage is TRBV30 and J usage is TRBJ2-6, with D unclear. Germline values: CDR1 GTSNPN, CDR2 SVGIG (reference sequence). V was shortened by 0 bases and J by 4 bases, with 4 bases between the two germline ends. This CDR3 region has 13 residues. The CDR3 sequence is CAWSVGGANVLTF. CDR3 DNA sequence: TGTGCCTGGAGTGTGGGAGGGGCCAACGTCCTGACTTTC.

CDR3 DNA: TGTGCCAGCAGCCTAGGGACAGGCCCCTCCTACGAGCAGTACTTC. Translated: CASSLGTGPSYEQYF. The J gene is TRBJ2-7, the V gene TRBV5-4, with 8 positions matching TRBD1. The J segment lost 0 bases and the V segment lost 4 bases, leaving 6 bases of the junction unmatched. The CDR3 sequence is 15 residues long. Germline CDR1 and CDR2: SGHNT and YYREEE (reference sequence). Drawing the rest from reference TRBV5-4 and TRBJ2-7, the complete variable domain is ETGVTQSPTHLIKTRGQQVTLRCSSQSGHNTVSWYQQALGQGPQFIFQYYREEENGRGNFPPRFSGLQFPNYSSELNVNALELDDSALYLCASSLGTGPSYEQYFGPGTRLTVT.

The genes are TRBV29-1 and TRBJ1-2, with 7 bases lining up with TRBD1. V dropped 5 bases and J dropped 2; count of bases not matched to a gene: 5. Germline V gene lookup returns CDR1 SQVTM and CDR2 ANQGSEA. CDR3 size: 13 residues. CDR3 bases: TGCAGCGTTCAGAAGGGACAGAACTATGGCTACACCTTC. Translated, it gives CSVQKGQNYGYTF.

The CDR3, as DNA: TGTGCCAGCAGTCCCCCAAGTCGTACTAGCGGGAGATTTGGCACAGATACGCAGTATTTT. It is translated as CASSPPSRTSGRFGTDTQYF. The genes are TRBV2 and TRBJ2-3, with TRBD2 identical over 11 bases. The CDR3 runs 20 residues. Germline loops: CDR1 SNHLY, CDR2 FYNNEI. With V trimmed by 5 bases and J by 1 base, 17 bases remained unmatched.

Only a few counts were recorded for this clone. The genes are TRBV28 and TRBJ2-1; the match to TRBD2 covers 11 bases. Germline V CDR1 and CDR2: MDHEN, SYDVKM. There are 16 residues in the CDR3. Trimming removed 3 bases from V and 9 bases from J; junction bases left unmatched: 10. In DNA, the CDR3 is TGTGCCAGCAGTTTGTCCACTAGCGGGGGTGGTGGTGAGCAGTTCTTC. Amino acids: CASSLSTSGGGGEQFF.

Only one count was recorded for this clone. V usage is TRBV18 and J usage is TRBJ1-4; 8 bases are shared with TRBD1. The germline V gene encodes CDR1 KGHSH and CDR2 LQKENI. J gave up 8 bases and V 2 bases, and 7 bases lay outside the gene matches. This CDR3 has 15 residues. This chain's CDR3 is CASSPLDRADEKLFF. CDR3 sequence (DNA): TGTGCCAGCTCACCATTGGACAGGGCTGACGAAAAACTGTTTTTT.

The chain joins TRBV11-3 to TRBJ2-1; 9 bases map to TRBD2. The CDR3 totals 13 residues. J gave up 6 bases and V 5 bases, and 2 bases lay outside the gene matches. Germline CDR1 reads SGHNT; CDR2 reads YENEEA. The CDR3 nucleotides are TGTGCCAGCAGCCAGACTAGCGGCAATGAGCAGTTCTTC. Amino acids: CASSQTSGNEQFF.

This sequence joins TRBV27 and TRBJ2-3; 7 bases are a match to TRBD1. V shed 6 bases, J shed 1 base, and the junction held 7 bases outside the gene matches. Germline CDR1 reads MNHEY; CDR2 reads SMNVEV (reference sequence). The CDR3 runs to 15 residues. The CDR3 loop reads CASSWTGGGTDTQYF. The CDR3 DNA reads as TGTGCCAGCAGCTGGACAGGTGGCGGCACAGATACGCAGTATTTT.

The rearrangement uses TRBV28 and TRBJ2-6, with D unclear. There are 17 residues in the CDR3. Trimming removed 3 bases from V and 1 base from J, with 13 bases in between. From germline, CDR1 is MDHEN and CDR2 SYDVKM. The CDR3 DNA sequence: TGTGCCAGCAGTTTGAGGTCATTCAAGTCTGGGGCCAACGTCCTGACTTTC. This codes for CASSLRSFKSGANVLTF.

The chain joins TRBV5-6 to TRBJ2-7, with a weak D call TRBD2 (6 bases). Trimming removed 0 bases at V and 6 bases at J, with 16 bases between. The CDR3 totals 15 residues. The germline V gene has CDR1 SGHDT and CDR2 YYEEEE. Here the CDR3 DNA reads TGTGCCAGCAGCTTGGGGCGGGACGGCGTGGGCGAGCAGTACTTC. Its protein product is CASSLGRDGVGEQYF.

This chain uses TRBV5-4 with TRBJ2-1; D is perhaps TRBD1 or TRBD2 (5 bases each). The length of the CDR3 is 14 residues. Germline lookup yields CDR1 SGHNT and CDR2 YYREEE (reference sequence). Trimming removed 5 bases at V and 9 bases at J, with 18 bases between. Here the CDR3 DNA reads TGTGCCAGCAGGGGGGACCGAAACAACGGTGAGCAGTTCTTC. Protein sequence: CASRGDRNNGEQFF.

The V and J genes are TRBV18 and TRBJ2-7; 13 bases align to TRBD2. The V gene's germline CDR1 is KGHSH and CDR2 LQKENI. V was pared by 3 bases and J by 2 bases, with 7 bases of the junction left unmatched. The CDR3 has 17 amino acids. CDR3 in DNA: TGTGCCAGCTCACCCTCAGGACTAGCGGGAGCAGCCTACGAGCAGTACTTC. This codes for CASSPSGLAGAAYEQYF.

The V call is TRBV5-5, the J call TRBJ1-1; TRBD1 might be the D (5 bases). CDR3 length: 12 residues. Trimming pared 4 bases from V and 10 bases from J, leaving 14 bases between. Germline CDR1 reads SGHKS; CDR2 reads YYEKEE (reference sequence). CDR3 region: CASSVAGNRAFF. Here the CDR3 DNA reads TGTGCCAGCAGCGTAGCAGGGAACCGAGCTTTCTTT. Drawing the rest from reference TRBV5-5 and TRBJ1-1, the complete variable domain is DAGVTQSPTHLIKTRGQQVTLRCSPISGHKSVSWYQQVLGQGPQFIFQYYEKEERGRGNFPDRFSARQFPNYSSELNVNALLLGDSALYLCASSVAGNRAFFGQGTRLTVV.

V and J are TRBV10-3 and TRBJ2-5; 13 bases agree with TRBD2. CDR1 and CDR2 (germline): ENHRY, SYGVKD. CDR3 length: 16 residues. Trimming removed 6 bases from V and 5 bases from J; junction bases left unmatched: 9. The DNA of the CDR3 is TGTGCCATCAGACAAGGACTAGCGGGAGATGTGGAGACCCAGTACTTC. Amino acids: CAIRQGLAGDVETQYF.

The chain uses TRBV28 and TRBJ2-7, with 9 bases aligning to TRBD1. V shed 5 bases, J shed 6 bases, and the junction held 11 bases outside the gene matches. CDR3 length equals 15 residues. Germline loops: CDR1 MDHEN, CDR2 SYDVKM. CDR3 sequence: CASSLPGQGLLEQYF. CDR3 bases: TGTGCCAGCAGTCTGCCGGGACAGGGTCTGCTCGAGCAGTACTTC. Complete variable domain (other parts from reference TRBV28 and TRBJ2-7): DVKVTQSSRYLVKRTGEKVFLECVQDMDHENMFWYRQDPGLGLRLIYFSYDVKMKEKGDIPEGYSVSREKKERFSLILESASTNQTSMYLCASSLPGQGLLEQYFGPGTRLTVT.